The 32 T cell receptor beta chains below come from one sample, sequenced in a study of T cells in localized non-small cell lung cancer. Generated by immunoSEQ multiplex PCR, the TCRdb table keeps only in-frame clones and is missing some. This table holds 50,000 to 65,000 clones, around three quarters found once. Sequenced material: PBMCs, taken before any cancer treatment. The receptor set was obtained from a woman between 40 and 69 years old with stage II lung adenocarcinoma.

The V call is TRBV9, the J call TRBJ2-3, with D unclear. Between the trimmed V and J ends, which lost 0 bases and 1 base, there was a span of 9 bases. Germline values: CDR1 SGDLS, CDR2 YYNGEE. This CDR3 has 15 amino acids. The CDR3 DNA reads TGTGCCAGCAGCGTAGGGCCCCTTGGCACAGATACGCAGTATTTT. Its protein is CASSVGPLGTDTQYF.

This chain connects TRBV25-1 to TRBJ1-1, with a weak D call TRBD1 (6 bases). Germline assignment: CDR1 MGHDK and CDR2 SYGVNS. The CDR3 consists of 15 residues. V was trimmed by 4 bases and J by 8 bases, leaving 20 bases between them. The CDR3: CASSARGSSISEAFF. CDR3 nucleotide sequence: TGTGCCAGCAGTGCCAGGGGTTCATCAATCTCAGAAGCTTTCTTT.

This clone occurred once. The CDR3 nucleotides are TGCGCCAGCAGCCAAGCGATTCCACTGGGATTCGGTGCAAAACTGTTTTTT. Encoded protein: CASSQAIPLGFGAKLFF. The J gene is TRBJ1-4, the V gene TRBV4-1; D gene unclear. In germline, CDR1 is MGHRA, CDR2 YSYEKL. CDR3 length: 17 amino acids. V was pared by 1 base and J by 10 bases, with 22 bases between.

The V call is TRBV12-5, the J call TRBJ2-2; possibly TRBD2 for D (5 bases). From germline, CDR1 is LGHNT and CDR2 FRNRAP. The V gene lost 3 bases and the J gene lost 5 bases, with 10 bases spanning the gap. This CDR3 contains 14 residues. The CDR3 DNA sequence: TGTGCTAGTGGTTTAACGGGAAGTACCGGGGAGCTGTTTTTT. It yields the protein CASGLTGSTGELFF. The variable domain in full, completed from reference TRBV12-5 and TRBJ2-2, reads DARVTQTPRHKVTEMGQEVTMRCQPILGHNTVFWYRQTMMQGLELLAYFRNRAPLDDSGMPKDRFSAEMPDATLATLKIQPSEPRDSAVYFCASGLTGSTGELFFGEGSRLTVL.

The CDR3 sequence is CASGPEGQLSSYEQYF. The CDR3 DNA follows: TGTGCTAGTGGTCCTGAGGGACAGTTAAGCTCCTACGAGCAGTACTTC. The V call is TRBV12-5, the J call TRBJ2-7, with TRBD1 identical over 7 bases. The CDR3 is 16 amino acids. In germline, CDR1 is LGHNT, CDR2 FRNRAP. Unmatched junction bases numbered 10, after V lost 5 bases and J lost 0 bases.

The chain uses TRBV28 and TRBJ1-5, with a tentative D call TRBD1 (5 bases). Trimming shortened V by 6 bases and J by 0 bases, and 12 bases separated the two germline ends. There are 15 residues in the CDR3. Germline V lookup: CDR1 MDHEN, CDR2 SYDVKM. DNA for the CDR3: TGTGCCAGCAGGCCACGGACATCTAGCAATCAGCCCCAGCATTTT. Amino acids: CASRPRTSSNQPQHF. The whole variable domain, filled in from reference TRBV28 and TRBJ1-5, reads DVKVTQSSRYLVKRTGEKVFLECVQDMDHENMFWYRQDPGLGLRLIYFSYDVKMKEKGDIPEGYSVSREKKERFSLILESASTNQTSMYLCASRPRTSSNQPQHFGDGTRLSIL.

The V call is TRBV5-1, the J call TRBJ2-5; 7 positions match TRBD2. The CDR3 is 14 residues long. Germline CDR1 is SGHRS and CDR2 is YFSETQ. V was pared by 1 base and J by 5 bases, with 5 bases of the junction left unmatched. CDR3 loop: CASSLTGGFETQYF. In DNA form, the CDR3 reads TGCGCCAGCAGCTTGACGGGGGGATTTGAGACCCAGTACTTC. Looking up the rest from reference TRBV5-1 and TRBJ2-5 gives the full variable domain: KAGVTQTPRYLIKTRGQQVTLSCSPISGHRSVSWYQQTPGQGLQFLFEYFSETQRNKGNFPGRFSGRQFSNSRSEMNVSTLELGDSALYLCASSLTGGFETQYFGPGTRLLVL.

This clone was seen only a few times. The chain recombines TRBV7-2 with TRBJ1-1; D call uncertain. Trimming cost V 3 bases and J 1 base, with 12 bases left between them. CDR1 is SGHTA, CDR2 FQGNSA, per germline. The CDR3 is 15 amino acids. The CDR3, as DNA: TGTGCCAGCAGCTTCAATGGGGTGGGGAACACTGAAGCTTTCTTT. Its protein is CASSFNGVGNTEAFF.

This clone was counted between two and nine times. The J gene is TRBJ1-6, the V gene TRBV2; unclear D gene. Per germline, CDR1 SNHLY and CDR2 FYNNEI. This CDR3 is 15 amino acids long. Trimming took 3 bases from V and 7 from J, leaving 13 bases between them. CDR3 sequence (DNA): TGTGCCAGCAGTGATAATAACAGACGAAATTCACCCCTCCACTTT. Translation: CASSDNNRRNSPLHF.

The chain couples TRBV5-3 to TRBJ2-3; TRBD1 aligns across 7 bases. Being an ORF, TRBV5-3 has a function that is uncertain. V was clipped by 5 bases and J by 4 bases; unmatched bases: 10. The length of the CDR3 is 15 residues. The chain's CDR3 is CARSEGAPSADTQYF. In nucleotides, the CDR3 is TGTGCCAGAAGTGAGGGGGCGCCAAGCGCAGATACGCAGTATTTT.

The chain links TRBV14 to TRBJ1-1, with 9 bases lining up with TRBD1. The junction had 10 bases not matched to a gene; V was cut back by 4 bases and J by 1 base. The germline V gene encodes CDR1 SGHDN and CDR2 FVKESK. The CDR3 is made up of 17 amino acids. CDR3 coding DNA: TGTGCCAGCAGCCCATTGGGACAGGGCAATTGGAACACTGAAGCTTTCTTT. This encodes CASSPLGQGNWNTEAFF.

This chain uses TRBV9 with TRBJ1-2; TRBD1 aligns across 7 bases. With V trimmed by 4 bases and J by 8 bases, 14 bases remained unmatched. Germline CDR1 is SGDLS and CDR2 is YYNGEE. This CDR3 is built from 15 residues. The CDR3, as DNA: TGTGCCAGCAGCCCGGATCCGACAGGGCTTAGGGGCTACACCTTC. Protein sequence: CASSPDPTGLRGYTF.

The chain is built from TRBV30 and TRBJ2-2; D not resolved. The V end lost 4 bases, the J end lost 4 bases, and 4 bases lay between the germline ends. The germline V gene has CDR1 GTSNPN and CDR2 SVGIG (reference sequence). This CDR3 spans 11 amino acids. Written as DNA, the CDR3 is TGTGCCTGGATGGCCACCGGGGAGCTGTTTTTT. Its protein is CAWMATGELFF.

The V and J genes are TRBV5-6 and TRBJ2-3, with 9 bases matching TRBD2. With V trimmed by 2 bases and J by 3 bases, 1 base remained unmatched. The CDR3 is 14 amino acids. Per germline, CDR1 SGHDT and CDR2 YYEEEE. DNA for the CDR3: TGTGCCAGCAGCTTTAGCGGGGGAACAGATACGCAGTATTTT. Protein product: CASSFSGGTDTQYF.

V is TRBV10-3 and J is TRBJ2-2; the D call may be TRBD1 or TRBD2 (5 bases each). In germline, CDR1 is ENHRY, CDR2 SYGVKD. V shed 0 bases and J shed 6 bases, with 11 bases lying between them. CDR3 length: 15 amino acids. This CDR3 reads CAISESSREPGELFF. DNA for the CDR3: TGTGCCATCAGTGAGTCCTCCAGGGAGCCCGGGGAGCTGTTTTTT.

The rearrangement joins TRBV6-6 to TRBJ1-3, with D uncertain. Trimming left V 6 bases short and J 0 bases short, with 9 bases between. This CDR3 is built from 14 residues. Germline assignment: CDR1 MNHNY and CDR2 SVGAGI (reference sequence). The CDR3 sequence is CASRADYSGNTIYF. The CDR3 DNA follows: TGTGCCAGCAGGGCCGATTACTCTGGAAACACCATATATTTT.

The chain carries TRBV7-2 and TRBJ1-5, with 7 nucleotides matching TRBD1. V dropped 3 bases and J dropped 0; count of bases not matched to a gene: 2. This CDR3 region has 15 residues. Looked up from germline, CDR1 is SGHTA and CDR2 is FQGNSA. In DNA, the CDR3 is TGTGCCAGCAGCTTGGGGGACAGTAGCAATCAGCCCCAGCATTTT. It is translated as CASSLGDSSNQPQHF.

The chain combines TRBV28 with TRBJ1-2, with 10 positions matching TRBD1. The CDR3 consists of 16 residues. CDR1 is MDHEN, CDR2 SYDVKM, per germline. V was clipped by 3 bases and J by 6 bases; unmatched bases: 10. CDR3 residues: CASSFRGTGEFNGYTF. CDR3 coding DNA: TGTGCCAGCAGTTTCAGGGGGACAGGGGAATTCAATGGCTACACCTTC.

The chain couples TRBV19 to TRBJ1-2; D gene uncertain. CDR1 and CDR2 from the germline V gene are LNHDA and SQIVND (reference sequence). Between the trimmed V and J ends, which lost 7 bases and 10 bases, there was a span of 22 bases. This CDR3 spans 14 amino acids. As DNA, the CDR3 is TGTGCCAGTAAGCCCCCTTACGAATCTGATGCCTACACCTTC. Translation gives CASKPPYESDAYTF.

J is TRBJ2-7 and V is TRBV7-2; D is perhaps TRBD2 (6 bases). There are 15 residues in the CDR3. Per germline, CDR1 SGHTA and CDR2 FQGNSA. V was trimmed by 5 bases and J by 6 bases, leaving 20 bases between them. CDR3 sequence: CASSPTRELTSEQYF. The CDR3, as DNA: TGTGCCAGCAGCCCTACCCGTGAGTTGACTAGCGAGCAGTACTTC.

This clone was picked up a small number of times. The chain links TRBV5-5 to TRBJ2-6; D is possibly TRBD1 (6 bases). The germline V and J ends were trimmed by 5 bases and 0 bases, with 18 bases remaining between them. This CDR3 contains 18 residues. Germline V gene sequence: CDR1 SGHKS, CDR2 YYEKEE (reference sequence). The CDR3 bases are TGTGCCAGCAGATACTCTCCAGGGGCACTCTCTGGGGCCAACGTCCTGACTTTC. Translation: CASRYSPGALSGANVLTF.

V and J are TRBV5-5 and TRBJ2-4, with D possibly matching TRBD1 (5 bases). V was pared by 4 bases and J by 9 bases, with 14 bases between. The CDR3 consists of 13 residues. Per germline, CDR1 SGHKS and CDR2 YYEKEE (reference sequence). The CDR3 spells CASSLGSGLIQYF. DNA of the CDR3: TGTGCCAGCAGCCTGGGTTCAGGGCTCATTCAGTACTTC.

The J gene is TRBJ1-1, the V gene TRBV28; 10 bases align to TRBD1. With 3 bases clipped from V and 5 bases from J, the junction kept 6 bases outside the gene matches. The V gene's germline CDR1 is MDHEN and CDR2 SYDVKM. The CDR3 contains 15 residues. CDR3 loop: CASSFQDRGRTEAFF. The CDR3 DNA reads TGTGCCAGCAGTTTCCAAGACAGGGGGCGGACTGAAGCTTTCTTT. Combining the CDR3 with reference TRBV28 and TRBJ1-1 gives the whole variable domain DVKVTQSSRYLVKRTGEKVFLECVQDMDHENMFWYRQDPGLGLRLIYFSYDVKMKEKGDIPEGYSVSREKKERFSLILESASTNQTSMYLCASSFQDRGRTEAFFGQGTRLTVV.

J is TRBJ2-7 and V is TRBV6-6; perhaps TRBD1 as D (6 bases). Germline lookup yields CDR1 MNHNY and CDR2 SVGAGI (reference sequence). The CDR3 is 14 amino acids. V was clipped by 2 bases and J by 2 bases, with 10 bases between them. CDR3 sequence (DNA): TGTGCCAGCAGTTACGGGGGCCGGCCCTACGAGCAGTACTTC. Its protein product is CASSYGGRPYEQYF.

This chain joins TRBV14 and TRBJ2-6; D ambiguous. The CDR3 totals 13 residues. V lost 10 bases to trimming and J lost 2 bases, with 9 bases between them. Germline V gene lookup returns CDR1 SGHDN and CDR2 FVKESK. CDR3: CATAGAGANVLTF. DNA for the CDR3: TGTGCCACCGCTGGGGCTGGGGCCAACGTCCTGACTTTC.

The chain combines TRBV28 with TRBJ1-6; D gene unclear. Germline V CDR1 and CDR2: MDHEN, SYDVKM. The CDR3 spans 9 residues. The CDR3 sequence is CAQYSPLHF. The CDR3 coding sequence is TGTGCGCAGTATTCACCCCTCCACTTT.

The V call is TRBV27, the J call TRBJ2-5; the D gene is possibly TRBD1 (6 bases). V was clipped by 3 bases and J by 5 bases, with 19 bases between them. CDR3 size: 16 residues. Germline-derived CDR1 and CDR2 are MNHEY and SMNVEV (reference sequence). The CDR3 is CASSLAPSGVGETQYF. The CDR3 bases are TGTGCCAGCAGTTTGGCTCCGTCAGGGGTGGGGGAGACCCAGTACTTC.

V usage is TRBV7-3 and J usage is TRBJ2-3, with 7 bases fitting TRBD1. CDR1 is SGHTA and CDR2 is FQGTGA in the germline V gene. The CDR3 covers 14 residues. With V trimmed by 5 bases and J by 8 bases, 10 bases remained unmatched. The CDR3 nucleotides are TGTGCCAGCAGCCCCGGACAGGCCGAAGGTACGCAGTATTTT. Its translation: CASSPGQAEGTQYF.

CDR3 DNA: TGTGCCAGCAGCTTAGGCATGACAGAGCAGTTCTTC. Protein product: CASSLGMTEQFF. V and J are TRBV7-9 and TRBJ2-1; D call uncertain. The V end lost 1 base, the J end lost 10 bases, and 8 bases lay between the germline ends. Germline loops: CDR1 SEHNR, CDR2 FQNEAQ (reference sequence). This CDR3 comprises 12 residues.

The chain recombines TRBV6-6 with TRBJ2-7, with 9 positions matching TRBD2. CDR3 length equals 13 residues. The V and J ends lost 3 bases and 6 bases, in that order; junction bases with no gene match: 3. The germline V gene has CDR1 MNHNY and CDR2 SVGAGI (reference sequence). CDR3 bases: TGTGCCAGCAGTTATAAACTAGCGGGCGAGCAGTACTTC. This encodes CASSYKLAGEQYF.

This chain joins TRBV5-1 and TRBJ2-7, with 7 bases identical to TRBD1. CDR3 length: 15 amino acids. V was clipped by 4 bases and J by 2 bases; unmatched bases: 9. Germline V gene data show CDR1 as SGHRS and CDR2 as YFSETQ. The CDR3 loop reads CASSPYRGGPYEQYF. CDR3 bases: TGCGCCAGCAGCCCCTACCGAGGGGGCCCCTACGAGCAGTACTTC.

V is TRBV7-2 and J is TRBJ1-2; D may be TRBD1 (5 bases). Deletions cut 7 bases from V and 0 bases from J, with 12 bases between. This CDR3 is built from 14 residues. Looked up from germline, CDR1 is SGHTA and CDR2 is FQGNSA. DNA of the CDR3: TGTGCCAGCACCCCAGGGACGGCTAACTATGGCTACACCTTC. It yields the protein CASTPGTANYGYTF.